This TCR beta chain is from a study of blood T cell repertoires in COVID-19. As for the study in general: Collection of acute and convalescent COVID-19 samples took place in the United States, Italy and Spain. Nucleic acid was either cDNA or gDNA, and it came from T cells, B-cell-depleted T cells, or PBMCs.

In the authors' workflow: Reference gene primer amplification in the assay estimated nucleated cell counts. Clones were sequenced by immunoSEQ multiplex PCR, and TCRdb holds only the in-frame ones, with some missing. The V and J calls and clone size are taken from that table; D and trimming were inferred from the DNA. The table records roughly 99,000 clones, about 84% of them present only once. Germline CDR1 and CDR2: SGHRS and YFSETQ. With 2 bases clipped from V and 6 bases from J, the junction kept 2 bases outside the gene matches. The CDR3 runs to 14 residues. The rearrangement joins TRBV5-1 to TRBJ1-6; 7 positions agree with TRBD1. The source of this sequence is a woman older than 75 with acute or convalescent COVID-19. The source material was peripheral blood. CDR3 bases: TGCGCCAGCAGCTTAACAGGGGCTAATTCACCCCTCCACTTT. This sequence encodes CASSLTGANSPLHF.